These T cell receptor beta chains were read from a single sample in a study of Graves' ophthalmopathy and Graves' hyperthyroidism. Using its own MiXCR run on the multiplex PCR reads, TCRdb lists one record per CDR3 protein. The sample records approximately 700,000 distinct CDR3 sequences, roughly 39% being singletons. Sequenced material: peripheral blood. These receptors originate from an adult man with Graves' ophthalmopathy. CDR3s include the opening cysteine and the closing phenylalanine or tryptophan. A D gene is named only where the DNA matches it firmly. Not every row has a clone size; where given, it reads once, few, many or a size class.

clone size: many; V gene: TRBV20-1; D gene: .; J gene: TRBJ2-5; CDR3 DNA: TGCAGTCCCCGGAGGGAAGAGACCCAGTACTTC; CDR3 protein: CSPRREETQYF
clone size: .; V gene: TRBV10-3; D gene: TRBD2; J gene: TRBJ2-5; CDR3 DNA: TGTGCCATCAGTGAGTCAGCGGGATTAGAGACCCAGTACTTC; CDR3 protein: CAISESAGLETQYF
clone size: .; V gene: TRBV27; D gene: TRBD1; J gene: TRBJ2-2; CDR3 DNA: TGTGCCAGCAGGCTGACAGGGTTGGCCGGGGAGCTGTTTTTT; CDR3 protein: CASRLTGLAGELFF
clone size: .; V gene: TRBV7-2; D gene: .; J gene: TRBJ2-7; CDR3 DNA: TGTGCCTGGAGTCGCGACGGAAGCTCCTACGAGCAGTACTTC; CDR3 protein: CAWSRDGSSYEQYF
clone size: many; V gene: TRBV5-1; D gene: .; J gene: TRBJ1-4; CDR3 DNA: TGCGCCAGCAGCGGGATGGGCAGAACTAATGAAAAACTGTTTTTT; CDR3 protein: CASSGMGRTNEKLFF
clone size: many; V gene: TRBV20-1; D gene: .; J gene: TRBJ1-6; CDR3 DNA: TGCAGTGTTAGGATGACCGAGAATAATTCACCCCTCCACTTT; CDR3 protein: CSVRMTENNSPLHF
clone size: many; V gene: TRBV6-5; D gene: .; J gene: TRBJ1-5; CDR3 DNA: TGTGCCAGCAGTGTGACGAGTCAGCCCCAGCATTTT; CDR3 protein: CASSVTSQPQHF
clone size: many; V gene: TRBV9; D gene: .; J gene: TRBJ1-6; CDR3 DNA: TGTGCCAGCAGCCCAGGCCTACAATCACCCCTCCACTTT; CDR3 protein: CASSPGLQSPLHF
clone size: .; V gene: TRBV10-3; D gene: .; J gene: TRBJ1-5; CDR3 DNA: TGTGCCATCAGTGAGTCGGCAGGGAATCAGCCCCAGCATTTT; CDR3 protein: CAISESAGNQPQHF
clone size: many; V gene: TRBV7-2; D gene: TRBD1; J gene: TRBJ2-7; CDR3 DNA: TGTGCCAGCAGCAAGGGACAGGGGATCTATCACGAGCAGTACTTC; CDR3 protein: CASSKGQGIYHEQYF
clone size: many; V gene: TRBV20-1; D gene: .; J gene: TRBJ1-1; CDR3 DNA: TGCAGTGCTAGAGTTAGGTCGATGAACACTGAAGCTTTCTTT; CDR3 protein: CSARVRSMNTEAFF
clone size: .; V gene: TRBV9; D gene: .; J gene: TRBJ1-6; CDR3 DNA: TGTGCCAGCAGCGTAGGAGATAATTCACCCCTCTACTTT; CDR3 protein: CASSVGDNSPLYF
clone size: .; V gene: TRBV9; D gene: .; J gene: TRBJ1-1; CDR3 DNA: TGTGCCAGCAGCGTAGATCCGGGGATGAACACTGAAGCTTTCTTT; CDR3 protein: CASSVDPGMNTEAFF
clone size: once; V gene: TRBV2; D gene: .; J gene: TRBJ1-2; CDR3 DNA: .; CDR3 protein: CASSEKVTYGCTF
clone size: medium-sized; V gene: TRBV5-6; D gene: TRBD1; J gene: TRBJ1-5; CDR3 DNA: TGTGCCAGCAGCTTGCAAGGGACAGGGTTTAATAGCAATCAGCCCCAGCATTTT; CDR3 protein: CASSLQGTGFNSNQPQHF
clone size: many; V gene: TRBV6-2/TRBV6-3; D gene: TRBD2; J gene: TRBJ2-5; CDR3 DNA: TGTGCCAGCAACGGCGGGGGGGCCACGCAGACCCAGTACTTC; CDR3 protein: CASNGGGATQTQYF
clone size: few; V gene: TRBV20-1; D gene: .; J gene: TRBJ1-5; CDR3 DNA: TGCAGTGCTGGGAGCAATCAGCCCCAGCATTTT; CDR3 protein: CSAGSNQPQHF
clone size: many; V gene: TRBV14; D gene: .; J gene: TRBJ2-2; CDR3 DNA: TGTGCCAGCAGCAACGGACAGTACACCGGGGAGCTGTTTTTT; CDR3 protein: CASSNGQYTGELFF
clone size: many; V gene: TRBV20-1; D gene: .; J gene: TRBJ2-7; CDR3 DNA: TGCAGTGCTAGATTGGAGAGGAGTGACTACGAGCAGTACTTC; CDR3 protein: CSARLERSDYEQYF
clone size: .; V gene: TRBV29-1; D gene: .; J gene: TRBJ1-1; CDR3 DNA: TGCAGCGCCGAGTACGGTGAAGCTTTCTTT; CDR3 protein: CSAEYGEAFF
clone size: .; V gene: TRBV9; D gene: TRBD1; J gene: TRBJ1-2; CDR3 DNA: TGCGCCAGCAGCGCAACCCAGGGGGCCGGCTATGGCTACACCTTC; CDR3 protein: CASSATQGAGYGYTF
clone size: many; V gene: TRBV7-9; D gene: .; J gene: TRBJ1-3; CDR3 DNA: TGTGCCAGCAGCACGAGAGGGGACAACTCTGGAAACACCATATATTTT; CDR3 protein: CASSTRGDNSGNTIYF
clone size: .; V gene: TRBV10-1; D gene: .; J gene: TRBJ1-2; CDR3 DNA: TGCGCCAGCAGTGATAGGAGGGGACGGAACCCCCCCCGCTACACCTTC; CDR3 protein: CASSDRRGRNPPRYTF
clone size: few; V gene: TRBV5-1; D gene: TRBD1; J gene: TRBJ2-5; CDR3 DNA: TGCGCCAGCAGCCCCTTACCATTGGGGACAGGAGAGACCCAGTACTTC; CDR3 protein: CASSPLPLGTGETQYF
clone size: many; V gene: TRBV11-2; D gene: .; J gene: TRBJ2-5; CDR3 DNA: TGTGCCAGCAGCTTCAGTAGGCGGTCAGAAGAGACCCAGTACTTC; CDR3 protein: CASSFSRRSEETQYF
clone size: many; V gene: TRBV19; D gene: .; J gene: TRBJ1-1; CDR3 DNA: TGTGCCAGTAGTGTCGTCAGCGCGGGAACTGAAGCTTTCTTT; CDR3 protein: CASSVVSAGTEAFF
clone size: many; V gene: TRBV7-9; D gene: TRBD1; J gene: TRBJ1-2; CDR3 DNA: TGTGCCAGCAGCCTCACGCGGACAGGCCACCTCTATGGCTACACCTTC; CDR3 protein: CASSLTRTGHLYGYTF
clone size: many; V gene: TRBV7-8; D gene: TRBD1; J gene: TRBJ1-1; CDR3 DNA: TGTGCCAGCAGCTTTTGGGGACAGCGCTCTGAAGCTTTCTTT; CDR3 protein: CASSFWGQRSEAFF
clone size: many; V gene: TRBV19; D gene: .; J gene: TRBJ2-7; CDR3 DNA: TGTGCCAGTAGCGCAAACAGGGAGTACGAGCAGTACTTC; CDR3 protein: CASSANREYEQYF
clone size: .; V gene: TRBV7-3; D gene: .; J gene: TRBJ2-3; CDR3 DNA: TGTGCCAGCAGCTTACTATGGCTGGATACGCAGTATTTT; CDR3 protein: CASSLLWLDTQYF
clone size: .; V gene: TRBV10-3; D gene: .; J gene: TRBJ2-7; CDR3 DNA: TGTGCCAGCAAGGCAACCGGGCCGGACGAGCAGTACTTC; CDR3 protein: CASKATGPDEQYF
clone size: few; V gene: TRBV9; D gene: TRBD1; J gene: TRBJ1-1; CDR3 DNA: TGTGCCAGCAGCGCCAAGACAGGGGTTGGGACTGAAGCTTTCTTT; CDR3 protein: CASSAKTGVGTEAFF